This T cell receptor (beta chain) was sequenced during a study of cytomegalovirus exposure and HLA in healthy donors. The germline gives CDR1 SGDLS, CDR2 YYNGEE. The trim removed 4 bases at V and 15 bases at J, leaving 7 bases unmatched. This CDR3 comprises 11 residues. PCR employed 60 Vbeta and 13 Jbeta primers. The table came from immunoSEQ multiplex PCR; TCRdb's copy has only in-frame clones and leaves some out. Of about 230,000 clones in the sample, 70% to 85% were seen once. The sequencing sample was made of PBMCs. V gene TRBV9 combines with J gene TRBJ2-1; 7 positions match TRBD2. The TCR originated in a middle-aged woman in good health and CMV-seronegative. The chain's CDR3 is CASSNRGEGFF. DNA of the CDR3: TGTGCCAGCAGCAACAGAGGGGAGGGGTTCTTC.